This T cell receptor (beta chain) was recovered during a study of T cells after yellow fever vaccination. Study-level findings and limits: CD4 and CD8 compartments shared a small share of clonotypes, likely from convergent recombination. Weaker, the secondary response peaked sooner, at day 5 versus 15.

Trimming cost V 7 bases and J 4 bases, with 18 bases left between them. The germline V gene encodes CDR1 SGDLS and CDR2 YYNGEE. The CDR3 runs 15 residues. In regard to this clonotype: The antigen remains undetermined.

A 5'RACE template-switching step, the method used to make TCR cDNA, added a universal primer site and UMIs. From the 5' RACE reads, TCRdb called clonotypes with MiXCR, one entry per CDR3 protein. The table includes almost 600,000 distinct CDR3 sequences, roughly 13% detected once. The specimen was PBMCs, collected on the day of the yellow fever booster vaccination. The TCR was taken from a man younger than 40 who received the YFV17D yellow fever vaccine. The J gene is TRBJ2-1, the V gene TRBV9, with D perhaps matching TRBD2 (5 bases). DNA for the CDR3: TGTGCCAGCCAACGGGGTGGCTCAACGTACAATGAGCAGTTCTTC. Translating it yields CASQRGGSTYNEQFF.